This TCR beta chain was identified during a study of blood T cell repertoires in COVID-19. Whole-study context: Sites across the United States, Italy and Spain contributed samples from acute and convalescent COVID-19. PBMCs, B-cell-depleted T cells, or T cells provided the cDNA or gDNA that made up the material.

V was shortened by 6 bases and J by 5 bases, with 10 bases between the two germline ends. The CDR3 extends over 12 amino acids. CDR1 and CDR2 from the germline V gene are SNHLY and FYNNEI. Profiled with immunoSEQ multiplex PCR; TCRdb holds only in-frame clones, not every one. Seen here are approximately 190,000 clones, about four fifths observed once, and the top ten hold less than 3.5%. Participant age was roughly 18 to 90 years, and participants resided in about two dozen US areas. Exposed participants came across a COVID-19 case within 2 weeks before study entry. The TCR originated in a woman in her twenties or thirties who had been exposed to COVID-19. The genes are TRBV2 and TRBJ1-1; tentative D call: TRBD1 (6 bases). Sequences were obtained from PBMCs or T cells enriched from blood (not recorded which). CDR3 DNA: TGTGCCAGCAGACCGGACAGTACTGAAGCTTTCTTT. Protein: CASRPDSTEAFF.